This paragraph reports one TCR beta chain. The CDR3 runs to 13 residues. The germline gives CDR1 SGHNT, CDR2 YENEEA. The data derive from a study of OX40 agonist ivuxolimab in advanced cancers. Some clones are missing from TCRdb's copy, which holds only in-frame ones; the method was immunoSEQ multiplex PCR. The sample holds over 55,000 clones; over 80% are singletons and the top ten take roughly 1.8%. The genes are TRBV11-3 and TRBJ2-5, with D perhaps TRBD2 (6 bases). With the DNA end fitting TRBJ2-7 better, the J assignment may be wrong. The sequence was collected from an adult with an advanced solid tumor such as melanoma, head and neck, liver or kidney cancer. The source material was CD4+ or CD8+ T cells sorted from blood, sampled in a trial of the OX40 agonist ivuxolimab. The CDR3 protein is CASSLEEGNEQYF. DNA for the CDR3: TGTGCCAGCAGCTTAGAGGAGGGTAACGAGCAGTACTTC.